Shown below are 14 T cell receptor beta chains from a single sample sequenced in a study of T-cell memory formation after mild COVID-19. TCRdb processed the 5' RACE reads anew with MiXCR; each CDR3 protein has one entry. Among about 290,000 distinct CDR3 sequences listed, roughly 15% were seen once. The sample taken for sequencing was PBMCs or a T cell subset sorted from them (not recorded which). All receptors come from a man younger than 35 who had mild COVID-19 (a few samples of this study predate the infection). Cell type and time point are not known.

This sequence joins TRBV7-8 and TRBJ1-2; TRBD1 aligns across 10 bases. Trimming cost V 5 bases and J 1 base; bases outside gene matches: 16. The CDR3 extends over 19 amino acids. The germline gives CDR1 SGHVS, CDR2 FQNEAQ. The DNA of the CDR3 is TGTGCCAGCAGCCAATACGCGGACCCGGGACAGGGGATTAACTATGGCTACACCTTC. Protein product: CASSQYADPGQGINYGYTF.

This chain uses TRBV5-4 with TRBJ1-2; a weak D match, TRBD1 (5 bases). Deletions cut 4 bases from V and 2 bases from J, with 12 bases between. This CDR3 spans 14 amino acids. Germline loops: CDR1 SGHNT, CDR2 YYREEE (reference sequence). The CDR3 loop is CASSTPGGNYGYTF. CDR3 DNA: TGTGCCAGCAGCACCCCGGGGGGAAACTATGGCTACACCTTC.

This clonotype was detected ten times or more. This rearrangement joins TRBV6-5 to TRBJ1-5; the D is unclear. CDR3 size: 11 residues. V was trimmed by 10 bases and J by 12 bases, leaving 16 bases between them. CDR1 is MNHEY and CDR2 is SVGAGI in the germline V gene. For the CDR3, the DNA is TGTGCCACCGAGGGAAGCAGAGGCCAGCATTTT. It is translated as CATEGSRGQHF.

This clonotype was seen a few times. The chain links TRBV7-2 to TRBJ2-5; the D gene could be TRBD1 or TRBD2 (6 bases each). The V gene lost 8 bases and the J gene lost 5 bases, with 12 bases spanning the gap. Germline CDR1 SGHTA, CDR2 FQGNSA. CDR3 length equals 12 residues. The CDR3 reads CASRGPGETQYF. The CDR3 DNA reads as TGTGCCAGCCGGGGGCCCGGGGAGACCCAGTACTTC.

This clonotype was recorded a few times. V and J are TRBV29-1 and TRBJ2-2; D remains unclear. This CDR3 region has 12 residues. Germline CDR1 reads SQVTM; CDR2 reads ANQGSEA. V was shortened by 5 bases and J by 4 bases, with 8 bases between the two germline ends. The CDR3 DNA is TGCAGCGTTCAACGCACCACCGGGGAGCTGTTTTTT. Residues: CSVQRTTGELFF.

This clonotype was counted a few times. The CDR3 region has the DNA TGTGCCAGCAGCTTATCTTGGACAGGCTACAATGAGCAGTTCTTC. Translated, it gives CASSLSWTGYNEQFF. The V call is TRBV7-3, the J call TRBJ2-1, with 7 bases lining up with TRBD1. The length of the CDR3 is 15 residues. The V and J ends lost 2 bases and 3 bases, in that order; junction bases with no gene match: 4. The germline V gene encodes CDR1 SGHTA and CDR2 FQGTGA.

A few counts support this clonotype. The chain combines TRBV6-1 with TRBJ1-5; D is unclear. Trimming pared 1 base from V and 7 bases from J, leaving 8 bases between. The CDR3 has 13 amino acids. Per the germline V gene, CDR1 is MNHNS and CDR2 is SASEGT. The CDR3 bases are TGTGCCAGCAGTGAAGGGGGAGGGCAGCCCCAGCATTTT. Protein product: CASSEGGGQPQHF.

In the case of this clonotype: One end of the junction fails to match germline, which may point to a read error. The V call is TRBV7-6, the J call TRBJ1-3; D gene ambiguous. In germline, CDR1 is SGHVS, CDR2 FNYEAQ. The CDR3 runs 14 residues. CDR3 nucleotide sequence: TGTGCAAGCAGCTTTGGCGTCAGAGGAAACACCATATATTTT. This translates into CASSFGVRGNTIYF.

This clonotype has just a few counts. CDR3 sequence reads: CASSRGGGPANTGELFF. The CDR3 DNA sequence: TGCGCCAGCAGCCGCGGCGGGGGGCCCGCGAACACCGGGGAGCTGTTTTTT. V and J are TRBV4-1 and TRBJ2-2, with 8 bases matching TRBD2. With V trimmed by 4 bases and J by 0 bases, 7 bases remained unmatched. This CDR3 contains 17 residues. Germline values: CDR1 MGHRA, CDR2 YSYEKL.

This clonotype was observed a handful of times. The chain is built from TRBV7-8 and TRBJ2-7; D might be TRBD1 (5 bases). Looked up from germline, CDR1 is SGHVS and CDR2 is FQNEAQ. Trimming cost V 1 base and J 2 bases, with 12 bases left between them. The CDR3 is 15 amino acids. The CDR3 region is CASSLEVQGTYEQYF. The CDR3, as DNA: TGTGCCAGCAGCTTAGAGGTCCAGGGAACCTACGAGCAGTACTTC.

The genes are TRBV4-3 and TRBJ2-6, with D perhaps matching TRBD1 (6 bases). This CDR3 has 18 residues. Germline CDR1 and CDR2: LGHNA and YSLEER. Trimming stripped 0 bases from V and 4 bases from J, with 16 bases between. DNA of the CDR3: TGCGCCAGCAGCCAAGAGTGGAGGCAGGGGCACGGGGCCAACGTCCTGACTTTC. It specifies CASSQEWRQGHGANVLTF.

This clonotype has only a few counts. This chain links TRBV7-3 with TRBJ1-1; D unresolved. Germline V gives CDR1 SGHTA, CDR2 FQGTGA. V gave up 5 bases and J gave up 5 bases, with 12 bases separating them. The CDR3 is 13 amino acids. The CDR3 loop is CASSPLDGTEAFF. CDR3 sequence (DNA): TGTGCCAGCAGCCCCCTCGATGGGACTGAAGCTTTCTTT. Complete variable domain (other parts from reference TRBV7-3 and TRBJ1-1): GAGVSQTPSNKVTEKGKYVELRCDPISGHTALYWYRQSLGQGPEFLIYFQGTGAADDSGLPNDRFFAVRPEGSVSTLKIQRTERGDSAVYLCASSPLDGTEAFFGQGTRLTVV.

This clonotype has ten or more counts. The chain recombines TRBV7-3 with TRBJ1-1; TRBD1 matches 8 bases. This CDR3 spans 14 amino acids. The germline V gene encodes CDR1 SGHTA and CDR2 FQGTGA. Trimming at V came to 5 bases and at J to 0 bases, leaving 2 bases not matched to a gene. CDR3 loop: CASSRDRMNTEAFF. Here the CDR3 DNA reads TGTGCCAGCAGCAGGGACAGGATGAACACTGAAGCTTTCTTT.

This chain uses TRBV7-9 with TRBJ2-1, with unresolved D. The V end lost 4 bases, the J end lost 10 bases, and 11 bases lay between the germline ends. CDR1 is SEHNR, CDR2 FQNEAQ, per germline (reference sequence). The CDR3 is 12 amino acids. The CDR3 bases are TGTGCCAGCAGCTCCCGAGACTTGGAGCAGTTCTTC. Encoded protein: CASSSRDLEQFF.